The T cell receptor beta chain described here comes from a study of response to subunit inactivated influenza vaccine. Whole-study findings and limits: Authors suggested each seasonal influenza vaccination recruits few new T cells.

The CDR3 runs 15 residues. Germline V lookup: CDR1 DFQATT, CDR2 SNEGSKA (reference sequence). V shed 5 bases and J 6 bases; nucleotides not matched to a gene: 12. TCRdb re-called the RT-PCR reads through MiXCR, storing one row per CDR3 protein. Of 650,000 to 800,000 distinct CDR3 sequences listed, around a sixth are singletons. This clonotype turned up a few times. As yet, its antigen is unknown. V and J are TRBV20-1 and TRBJ2-2; 7 bases fit TRBD1. Sequenced material: PBMCs from blood, taken roughly 5 days after vaccination. The receptor comes from a man between 50 and 59 years old who received an inactivated influenza vaccine. Here the CDR3 reads CSAAGGPKRSGELFF. CDR3 in DNA: TGCAGTGCTGCAGGGGGACCGAAACGGTCCGGGGAGCTGTTTTTT.